This TCR beta chain stems from a study of T cells in Graves' hyperthyroidism and ophthalmopathy. Template material for amplifying TCR beta CDR3 regions consisted of RNA transcripts. The TCR CDR3 first-round RT-PCR relied on the HTBI primer set. TCRdb called the multiplex PCR reads again in MiXCR, with one record for every CDR3 protein. The table shows about 260,000 distinct CDR3 sequences, with 20% to 30% occurring only once. This clonotype was observed at least ten times. Its specificity is not known. General study points: Appearing also in blood were most of the thyroid clonotypes expanded above 0.001.

The CDR3 runs to 16 residues. The germline V gene encodes CDR1 SGDLS and CDR2 YYNGEE. The V and J ends lost 6 bases and 7 bases respectively, with 22 bases between them. Sequencing was performed on blood. The chain links TRBV9 to TRBJ2-2, with D tentatively TRBD2 (5 bases). The receptor was derived from a man between 40 and 49 years old with Graves' hyperthyroidism that later progressed to Graves' ophthalmopathy. Here the CDR3 DNA reads TGTGCCAGCACCAGGCGCGGCACCGGGGTCCTCGGGGAGCTGTTTTTT. This translates into CASTRRGTGVLGELFF.